This T cell receptor beta chain stems from a study of CD8 T cells in ankylosing spondylitis. Study results and caveats: Relatively rare in peripheral blood, disease-linked clones were also CD8+. Disease-associated clones were reportedly significantly overrepresented in matched ankylosing spondylitis synovial fluid. Certain motif variants had earlier appeared in reactive arthritis synovial fluid and blood. Ankylosing spondylitis blood appeared to carry a characteristic TCR beta motif of fewer than 10 highly homologous variants.

5'-RACE, quantitative and with molecular barcodes, yielded the TCR beta libraries. Each CDR3 protein gets one entry after TCRdb re-called the 5' RACE reads with MiXCR. The profile shows 470,000 or so distinct CDR3 sequences, about 24% of them singletons. A few counts support this clonotype. Its antigen remains unknown. The germline CDR1 and CDR2 sequences are SGHKS and YYEKEE (reference sequence). Trimming removed 5 bases from V and 0 bases from J; junction bases left unmatched: 7. This CDR3 contains 16 residues. The sequenced sample was blood, either unsorted or a sorted T cell fraction (not recorded which). This TCR was recovered from a male donor with ankylosing spondylitis. This chain connects TRBV5-5 to TRBJ2-1; TRBD2 matches at 8 bases. CDR3 protein: CASSPLSGGSYNEQFF. The DNA for the CDR3 is TGTGCCAGCAGTCCCCTGAGCGGGGGCTCCTACAATGAGCAGTTCTTC.